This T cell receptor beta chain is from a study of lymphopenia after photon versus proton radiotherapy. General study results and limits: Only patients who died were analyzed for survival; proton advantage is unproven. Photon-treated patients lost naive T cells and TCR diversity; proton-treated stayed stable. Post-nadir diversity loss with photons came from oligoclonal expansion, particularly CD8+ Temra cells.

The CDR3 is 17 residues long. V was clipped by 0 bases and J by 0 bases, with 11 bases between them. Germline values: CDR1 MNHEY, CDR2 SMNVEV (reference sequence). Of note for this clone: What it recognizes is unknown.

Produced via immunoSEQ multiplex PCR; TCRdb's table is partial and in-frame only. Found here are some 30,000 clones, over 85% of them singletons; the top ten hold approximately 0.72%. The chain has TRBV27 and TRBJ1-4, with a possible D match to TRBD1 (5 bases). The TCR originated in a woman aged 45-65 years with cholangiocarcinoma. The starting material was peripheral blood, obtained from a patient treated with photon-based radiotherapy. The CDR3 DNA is TGTGCCAGCAGTTTATCGGGCAGGGTGACAACTAATGAAAAACTGTTTTTT. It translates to CASSLSGRVTTNEKLFF.